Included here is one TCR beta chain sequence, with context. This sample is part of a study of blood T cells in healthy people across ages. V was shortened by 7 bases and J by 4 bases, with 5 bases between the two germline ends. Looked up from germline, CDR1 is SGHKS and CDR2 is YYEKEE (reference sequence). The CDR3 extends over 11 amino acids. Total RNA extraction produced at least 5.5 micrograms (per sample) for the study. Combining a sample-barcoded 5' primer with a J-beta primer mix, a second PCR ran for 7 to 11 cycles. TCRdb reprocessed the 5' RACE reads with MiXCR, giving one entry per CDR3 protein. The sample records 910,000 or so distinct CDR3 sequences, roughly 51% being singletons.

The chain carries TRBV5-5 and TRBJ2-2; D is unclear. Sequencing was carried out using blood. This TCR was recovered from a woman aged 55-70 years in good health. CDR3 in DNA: TGTGCCAGCGGCCGCACCGGGGAGCTGTTTTTT. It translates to CASGRTGELFF.